The next 23 T cell receptor beta chains were all read from a single sample in a study of low-dose radiotherapy and immunotherapy resistance in tumors. Alpha and beta chains were covered, as first-strand cDNA relied on TRAV- and TRBV-specific primers. A constant-region primer paired with the V-primer adapter amplified TCRs over 20 PCR cycles. TCRdb ran MiXCR on the reads and lists one entry per CDR3 protein. The table lists about 82,000 distinct CDR3 sequences, 15% to 20% of them singletons, with under 7.5% in the top ten. Time point described: before trial treatment. The material was PBMCs, obtained before treatment. Receptor source: a male donor with prostate cancer.

There are many counts of this clonotype. This chain links TRBV7-8 with TRBJ2-7, with D unresolved. The length of the CDR3 is 13 residues. V was trimmed by 0 bases and J by 3 bases, leaving 6 bases between them. CDR1 SGHVS and CDR2 FQNEAQ come from the germline V gene. The CDR3 DNA follows: TGTGCCAGCAGCTTAGCCCAATTCTACGAGCAGTACTTC. It codes for CASSLAQFYEQYF.

This clonotype was observed at least ten times. The chain employs TRBV20-1 and TRBJ2-5; D could derive from TRBD1 or TRBD2 (5 bases each). CDR1 is DFQATT, CDR2 SNEGSKA, per germline (reference sequence). The CDR3 totals 15 residues. The V gene lost 2 bases and the J gene lost 1 base, with 14 bases spanning the gap. Here the CDR3 reads CSARFNTGAQETQYF. The CDR3 bases are TGCAGTGCTAGATTTAATACCGGGGCCCAAGAGACCCAGTACTTC.

Concerning this clonotype itself: A much more abundant neighbour one base away suggests this may be a read error. The conserved phenylalanine or tryptophan is not found at the CDR3 terminus, so this likely reflects a read error. The V gene is TRBV7-9, the J gene TRBJ2-3; a weak D match, TRBD2 (7 bases). CDR3 size: 15 residues. The germline V gene encodes CDR1 SEHNR and CDR2 FQNEAQ (reference sequence). The CDR3, as DNA: TGTGTCAGCAGCCCCCGTGGGGGGGCCTCAGATACGCAGTATTGT. It yields the protein CVSSPRGGASDTQYC.

This clonotype occurred many times. The genes are TRBV11-2 and TRBJ2-5; 7 bases are shared with TRBD1. This CDR3 is built from 17 residues. The germline V gene has CDR1 SGHAT and CDR2 FQNNGV. With 3 bases clipped from V and 7 bases from J, the junction kept 17 bases outside the gene matches. CDR3 in DNA: TGTGCCAGCAGCTTTCCTAATCGGGACAGATCCAAGAGGACCCAGTACTTC. Its protein is CASSFPNRDRSKRTQYF.

In its sample, this clonotype was seen many times. The chain has TRBV5-5 and TRBJ2-2; possible D gene TRBD1, 6 bases. Germline V CDR1 and CDR2: SGHKS, YYEKEE (reference sequence). Trimming took 1 base from V and 3 from J, leaving 7 bases between them. The CDR3 spans 14 residues. CDR3 amino acids: CASSLQGYTGELFF. The CDR3 DNA reads as TGTGCCAGCAGCTTGCAGGGGTACACCGGGGAGCTGTTTTTT.

This clonotype was observed many times. This chain joins TRBV19 and TRBJ2-7, with D perhaps matching TRBD1 (5 bases). Germline V gene lookup returns CDR1 LNHDA and CDR2 SQIVND (reference sequence). V was trimmed by 3 bases and J by 2 bases, leaving 11 bases between them. This CDR3 spans 14 amino acids. This CDR3 reads CASSITTVTYEQYF. DNA for the CDR3: TGTGCCAGTAGTATTACGACAGTAACCTACGAGCAGTACTTC.

This clonotype was seen a few times. The chain is built from TRBV28 and TRBJ1-4; 7 bases agree with TRBD1. The CDR3 is made up of 15 amino acids. Losses at the gene ends were 1 base for V and 5 bases for J; bases not matched to a gene: 4. Germline CDR1 reads MDHEN; CDR2 reads SYDVKM. CDR3 nucleotides: TGTGCCAGCAGTTTATTTTCGGGACAGAATGAAAAACTGTTTTTT. Translation: CASSLFSGQNEKLFF.

This clonotype has ten or more counts. The chain combines TRBV5-4 with TRBJ1-1, with a weak D call TRBD1 (5 bases). V lost 4 bases, J lost 4 bases, and 23 bases lay in between. The CDR3 is 17 amino acids. From germline, CDR1 is SGHNT and CDR2 YYREEE (reference sequence). The CDR3 loop is CASSTPKGRGWVTEAFF. The CDR3 nucleotides are TGTGCCAGCAGCACCCCTAAGGGGAGGGGATGGGTCACTGAAGCTTTCTTT.

A word on this clonotype: Only one base separates this from a far larger clonotype, so it likely reflects a read error. The chain is built from TRBV7-2 and TRBJ2-5; 11 bases agree with TRBD2. This CDR3 has 15 amino acids. V trimming: 0 bases; J trimming: 11 bases; junction bases outside the gene matches: 8. Germline CDR1 is SGHTA and CDR2 is FQGNSA. The CDR3 protein is CASSLAGLADNEQYF. DNA for the CDR3: TGTGCCAGCAGCTTAGCGGGACTAGCGGACAATGAGCAGTACTTC.

The chain couples TRBV20-1 to TRBJ1-2; D is perhaps TRBD1 (5 bases). The germline V and J ends were trimmed by 0 bases and 1 base, with 15 bases remaining between them. This CDR3 spans 16 amino acids. Germline V gives CDR1 DFQATT, CDR2 SNEGSKA (reference sequence). CDR3 in DNA: TGCAGTGCTAGAGACGCGGGACGGGATAGTAACTATGGCTACACCTTC. Amino acid sequence: CSARDAGRDSNYGYTF.

This clonotype was detected many times. The rearrangement joins TRBV18 to TRBJ2-5, with D possibly being TRBD1 (6 bases). This CDR3 has 15 residues. Deletions cut 3 bases from V and 5 bases from J, with 16 bases between. Germline CDR1 and CDR2: KGHSH and LQKENI. The CDR3 region has the DNA TGTGCCAGCTCACCGACACAGGGTTATCTTGAGACCCAGTACTTC. This gives the protein CASSPTQGYLETQYF. Filled out from reference TRBV18 and TRBJ2-5, the complete variable domain reads NAGVMQNPRHLVRRRGQEARLRCSPMKGHSHVYWYRQLPEEGLKFMVYLQKENIIDESGMPKERFSAEFPKEGPSILRIQQVVRGDSAAYFCASSPTQGYLETQYFGPGTRLLVL.

This clonotype was observed at least ten times. Here the CDR3 reads CASSLEGAIDTQYF. CDR3 nucleotide sequence: TGTGCCAGCAGTTTGGAGGGGGCTATAGATACGCAGTATTTT. This chain links TRBV28 with TRBJ2-3, with D possibly matching TRBD1 (7 bases). In germline, CDR1 is MDHEN, CDR2 SYDVKM. CDR3 length: 14 amino acids. Trimming removed 3 bases at V and 5 bases at J, with 12 bases between. Full variable domain (remainder filled in from reference TRBV28 and TRBJ2-3): DVKVTQSSRYLVKRTGEKVFLECVQDMDHENMFWYRQDPGLGLRLIYFSYDVKMKEKGDIPEGYSVSREKKERFSLILESASTNQTSMYLCASSLEGAIDTQYFGPGTRLTVL.

This clonotype was seen at least ten times. This chain uses TRBV19 with TRBJ1-1; D remains unclear. Germline V CDR1 and CDR2: LNHDA, SQIVND (reference sequence). Trimming removed 7 bases at V and 1 base at J, with 16 bases between. This CDR3 spans 15 amino acids. CDR3 sequence (DNA): TGTGCCAGTAAATTCCTCGCGAGCTCGAACACTGAAGCTTTCTTT. Its protein is CASKFLASSNTEAFF.

There are many counts of this clonotype. The chain joins TRBV27 to TRBJ1-6, with 9 bases matching TRBD1. The CDR3 covers 15 residues. CDR1 is MNHEY, CDR2 SMNVEV, per germline (reference sequence). Unmatched junction bases numbered 5, after V lost 5 bases and J lost 6 bases. CDR3 DNA: TGTGCCAGCAGTAGGCAACAGGGGGCTAATTCACCCCTCCACTTT. Amino acid sequence: CASSRQQGANSPLHF.

At least ten counts were recorded for this clonotype. The chain carries TRBV3-1 and TRBJ2-2; TRBD2 matches 15 bases. This CDR3 has 16 residues. The germline CDR1 and CDR2 sequences are LGHDT and YNNKEL (reference sequence). The V gene end was trimmed by 3 bases and the J gene end by 7 bases; junction bases not matched to a gene: 3. In DNA form, the CDR3 reads TGTGCCAGCAGCCAGCCGGGACTAGCGGGAGGCGGGGAGCTGTTTTTT. As protein: CASSQPGLAGGGELFF.

This clonotype was detected many times. This rearrangement joins TRBV25-1 to TRBJ1-1; 8 positions agree with TRBD1. This CDR3 is built from 16 residues. Trimming cost V 7 bases and J 1 base; bases outside gene matches: 11. Germline CDR1 is MGHDK and CDR2 is SYGVNS. In nucleotides, the CDR3 is TGTGCCAGCAAGGAGACAGGGGTTTTGGAGAACACTGAAGCTTTCTTT. Amino acids: CASKETGVLENTEAFF. The variable domain in full, with the rest retrieved from reference TRBV25-1 and TRBJ1-1, is EADIYQTPRYLVIGTGKKITLECSQTMGHDKMYWYQQDPGMELHLIHYSYGVNSTEKGDLSSESTVSRIRTEHFPLTLESARPSHTSQYLCASKETGVLENTEAFFGQGTRLTVV.

In regard to this clonotype: A much larger clone lies a single base off, so this may be a read error. The chain combines TRBV7-9 with TRBJ2-3; D not certain. The J call is uncertain, as TRBJ2-5 better fits the DNA end. Germline CDR1 SEHNR, CDR2 FQNEAQ (reference sequence). The CDR3 is 17 amino acids. CDR3 protein: CASSSKSVYEAMETQYF. CDR3 DNA sequence: TGTGCCAGCAGCTCCAAATCCGTTTACGAGGCGATGGAGACCCAGTACTTC.

This clonotype appeared many times. This rearrangement joins TRBV12-3 or TRBV12-4 to TRBJ2-3; D possibly corresponds to TRBD2 (7 bases). The germline V and J ends were trimmed by 4 bases and 5 bases, with 19 bases remaining between them. The CDR3 covers 16 residues. DNA of the CDR3: TGTGCCAGCAGTTGGGGGCGGGGGCCCGGAGAAGATACGCAGTATTTT. This translates into CASSWGRGPGEDTQYF.

A remark on this clonotype: One end of the junction is discordant with germline, which a read error may explain. This chain links TRBV9 with TRBJ2-7, with TRBD1 matching 10 bases. The CDR3 contains 15 residues. Germline CDR1 reads SGDLS; CDR2 reads YYNGEE. CDR3 sequence: CASGYRDRGTYEQNF. As DNA, the CDR3 is TGTGCCAGCGGGTACCGGGACAGGGGCACCTACGAGCAGAACTTC. The whole variable domain, remainder taken from reference TRBV9 and TRBJ2-7, is DSGVTQTPKHLITATGQRVTLRCSPRSGDLSVYWYQQSLDQGLQFLIQYYNGEERAKGNILERFSAQQFPDLHSELNLSSLELGDSALYFCASGYRDRGTYEQNFGPGTRLTVT.

Ten or more counts support this clonotype. The chain carries TRBV20-1 and TRBJ2-5; TRBD2 aligns across 11 bases. The CDR3 sequence is 16 residues long. Germline V gives CDR1 DFQATT, CDR2 SNEGSKA (reference sequence). The V gene end was trimmed by 3 bases and the J gene end by 5 bases; junction bases not matched to a gene: 11. The CDR3 reads CSASPAGLAGGETQYF. Here the CDR3 DNA reads TGCAGTGCTAGTCCCGCAGGGCTAGCGGGGGGTGAGACCCAGTACTTC.

This clonotype has at least ten counts. The rearrangement links TRBV6-2 or TRBV6-3 to TRBJ1-4; the D is unclear. This CDR3 is 13 amino acids long. From germline, CDR1 is MNHEY and CDR2 SVGEGT. V dropped 6 bases and J dropped 0 bases, with 5 bases sitting between them. In DNA, the CDR3 is TGTGCCAGCAGAACGGCAACTAATGAAAAACTGTTTTTT. Protein: CASRTATNEKLFF.

This clonotype was seen at least ten times. J is TRBJ1-1 and V is TRBV7-2, with D perhaps matching TRBD1 (6 bases). The V end was cut by 6 bases, the J end by 4 bases, with 12 bases between. The CDR3 has 13 amino acids. CDR1 is SGHTA, CDR2 FQGNSA, per germline. The CDR3: CASRPGAGTEAFF. The CDR3 nucleotides read TGTGCCAGCAGACCGGGGGCCGGCACTGAAGCTTTCTTT.

In this sample, this clonotype turned up many times. The rearrangement uses TRBV28 and TRBJ1-1; 10 bases are shared with TRBD1. V was pared by 2 bases and J by 1 base, with 7 bases of the junction left unmatched. CDR1 is MDHEN and CDR2 is SYDVKM in the germline V gene. This CDR3 contains 17 residues. The CDR3 loop reads CASSLPGTGDRNTEAFF. CDR3 coding DNA: TGTGCCAGCAGTTTACCCGGGACAGGGGACCGGAACACTGAAGCTTTCTTT.